Included here is one TCR beta chain sequence, with context. What it recognizes is unknown. This record belongs to a study of cytomegalovirus exposure and HLA in healthy donors. General study results and limits: Sequencing depth across donors, presence/absence analyses assumed, was roughly uniform.

This CDR3 is built from 16 residues. Germline V gives CDR1 SGHVS, CDR2 FQNEAQ. After removal of 6 bases from V and 6 bases from J, the junction contained 13 bases not matched to a gene. The PCR was carried out with 60 Vbeta primers and 13 Jbeta primers. TCRdb's table, derived via immunoSEQ multiplex PCR, lists solely in-frame clones and lacks some. Here the sample spans about 59,000 clones, about 77% being singletons. The specimen was PBMCs. The chain links TRBV7-8 to TRBJ1-2; 10 bases line up with TRBD1. This clonotype was sampled from a young man in good health and CMV-seropositive. The CDR3 loop is CASSQNRDRGRNGYTF. CDR3 nucleotides: TGTGCCAGCAGTCAAAACCGGGACAGGGGTAGGAATGGCTACACCTTC.